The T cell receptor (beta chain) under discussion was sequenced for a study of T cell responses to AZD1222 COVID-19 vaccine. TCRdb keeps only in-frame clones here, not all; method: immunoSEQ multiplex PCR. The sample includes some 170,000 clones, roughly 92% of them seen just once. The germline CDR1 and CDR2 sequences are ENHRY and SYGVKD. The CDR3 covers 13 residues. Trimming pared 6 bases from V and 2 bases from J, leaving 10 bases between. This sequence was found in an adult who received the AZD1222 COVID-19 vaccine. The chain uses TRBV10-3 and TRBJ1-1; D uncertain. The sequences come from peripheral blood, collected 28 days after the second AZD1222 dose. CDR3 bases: TGTGCCATCAGCACCCAAGCTAACACTGAAGCTTTCTTT. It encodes CAISTQANTEAFF.